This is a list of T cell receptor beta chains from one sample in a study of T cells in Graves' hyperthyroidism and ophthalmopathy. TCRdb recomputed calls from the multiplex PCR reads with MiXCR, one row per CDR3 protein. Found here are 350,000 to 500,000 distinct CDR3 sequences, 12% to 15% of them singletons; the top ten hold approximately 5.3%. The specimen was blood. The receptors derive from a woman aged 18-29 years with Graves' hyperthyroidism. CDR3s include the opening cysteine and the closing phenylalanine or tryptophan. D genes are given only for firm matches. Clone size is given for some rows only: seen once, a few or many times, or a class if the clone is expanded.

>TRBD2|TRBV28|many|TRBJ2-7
CASSYILAGDYEQYF
TGTGCCAGCAGCTATATCCTAGCGGGAGACTACGAGCAGTACTTC
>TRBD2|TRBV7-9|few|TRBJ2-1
CASSGGLAGRLEQFF
TGTGCCAGCAGCGGGGGACTAGCGGGAAGATTAGAGCAGTTCTTC
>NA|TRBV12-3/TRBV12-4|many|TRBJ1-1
CASSPPPRVRTFF
TGTGCCAGCAGTCCACCCCCGAGGGTTAGAACTTTCTTT
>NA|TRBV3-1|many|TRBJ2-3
CASSPGGGDTQYF
TGTGCCAGCAGCCCAGGAGGGGGAGATACGCAGTATTTT
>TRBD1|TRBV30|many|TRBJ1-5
CAWGTGRDNQPQHF
TGTGCCTGGGGGACAGGGCGAGACAATCAGCCCCAGCATTTT
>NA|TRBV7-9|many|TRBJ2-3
CASSLRDLTQYF
TGTGCCAGCAGCCTTAGGGACTTGACGCAGTATTTT
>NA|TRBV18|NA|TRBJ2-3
CASSPPDNHVDTQYF
TGTGCCAGCTCACCACCCGACAATCATGTAGATACGCAGTATTTT
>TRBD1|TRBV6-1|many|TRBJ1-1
CASSSAGGTEAFF
TGTGCCAGCAGTTCGGCAGGGGGCACTGAAGCTTTCTTT
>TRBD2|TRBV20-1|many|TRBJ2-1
CSATGLAGEDEQFF
TGCAGTGCAACGGGACTAGCGGGAGAGGATGAGCAGTTCTTC
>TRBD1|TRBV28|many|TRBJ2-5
CASSSPAGGAVEGTQYF
TGTGCCAGCAGTTCACCCGCAGGGGGCGCGGTCGAAGGGACCCAGTACTTC
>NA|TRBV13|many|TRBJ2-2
CASSSGQTTGELFF
TGTGCCAGCAGCTCAGGACAGACCACCGGGGAGCTGTTTTTT
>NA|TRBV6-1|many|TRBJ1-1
CASSGTSDLNTEAFF
TGTGCCAGCAGCGGGACTTCGGACCTGAACACTGAAGCTTTCTTT
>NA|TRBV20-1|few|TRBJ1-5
CSAIKGGDGNQPQHF
TGCAGTGCTATTAAGGGGGGCGACGGCAATCAGCCCCAGCATTTT
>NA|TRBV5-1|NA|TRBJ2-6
CASSVDGRAGSGANVLTF
TGCGCCAGCAGCGTTGACGGCCGAGCTGGGTCTGGGGCCAACGTCCTGACTTTC
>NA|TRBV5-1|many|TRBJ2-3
CASSLAGVTTDTQYF
TGCGCCAGCAGCTTGGCGGGGGTAACCACAGATACGCAGTATTTT
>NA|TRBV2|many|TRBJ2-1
CASSGRGNNEQFF
TGTGCCAGCAGTGGAAGGGGCAACAATGAGCAGTTCTTC
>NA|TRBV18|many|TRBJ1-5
CASSTANPQPQHF
TGTGCCAGCTCGACCGCTAATCCTCAGCCCCAGCATTTT
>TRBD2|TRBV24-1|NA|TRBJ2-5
CATSDTTPGLAGEAQYF
TGTGCCACCAGTGATACCACGCCGGGACTAGCGGGAGAGGCCCAGTACTTC
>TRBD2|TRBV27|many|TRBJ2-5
CASSSLTSGVETQYF
TGTGCCAGCAGTTCCTTGACTAGCGGGGTCGAGACCCAGTACTTC
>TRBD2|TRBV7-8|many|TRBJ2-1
CASSLFQRREGLHNEQFF
TGTGCCAGCAGCTTATTCCAGAGGAGGGAGGGATTACACAATGAGCAGTTCTTC
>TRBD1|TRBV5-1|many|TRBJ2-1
CASSVRGHEQFF
TGCGCCAGCAGCGTCAGGGGGCATGAGCAGTTCTTC
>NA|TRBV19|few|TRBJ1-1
CASSILRKGEAFF
TGTGCCAGTAGTATCCTCCGTAAGGGTGAAGCTTTCTTT
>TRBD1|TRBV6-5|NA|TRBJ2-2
CASSYSGTDPGELFF
TGTGCCAGCAGTTACTCTGGGACAGACCCCGGGGAGCTGTTTTTT
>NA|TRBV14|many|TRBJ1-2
CASSQAAWEGYTF
TGTGCCAGCAGCCAAGCGGCATGGGAAGGCTACACCTTC
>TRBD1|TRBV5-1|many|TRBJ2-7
CASSLAGTGGDEQYF
TGCGCCAGCAGCTTGGCCGGGACAGGGGGCGACGAGCAGTACTTC
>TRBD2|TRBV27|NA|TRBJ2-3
CASRSGRVNPDTQYF
TGTGCCAGCAGGAGCGGGAGGGTGAATCCAGATACGCAGTATTTT
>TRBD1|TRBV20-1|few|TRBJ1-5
CSAATGGGQPQHF
TGCAGTGCTGCTACAGGGGGCGGTCAGCCCCAGCATTTT
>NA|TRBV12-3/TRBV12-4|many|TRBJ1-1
CASTLRAEAFF
TGTGCCAGCACCCTACGCGCTGAAGCTTTCTTT
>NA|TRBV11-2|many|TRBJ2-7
CASSSRGPTGDEQYF
TGTGCCAGCAGCTCGCGGGGGCCTACAGGGGACGAGCAGTACTTC
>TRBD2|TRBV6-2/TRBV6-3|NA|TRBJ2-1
CASSDSASGGYNEQFF
TGTGCCAGCAGTGACTCGGCTAGCGGGGGCTACAATGAGCAGTTCTTC